These T cell receptor beta chains were read from a single sample in a study of blood T cell repertoires in COVID-19. Repertoires were generated with immunoSEQ multiplex PCR, while TCRdb's copy carries only in-frame clones and drops some. The table lists 50,000 to 80,000 clones, approximately 86% of them singletons. The specimen was peripheral blood. Source of these receptors: a man in his fifties or sixties with active COVID-19. CDR3s include the opening cysteine and the closing phenylalanine or tryptophan. A D gene is named only where the DNA matches it firmly. Some rows mark clone size as missing; the rest say once, few, many or name a class of expanded clone.

-	TRBV6-6	-	13	TRBJ2-5	CASSYTTGETQYF	TGTGCCAGCAGTTACACGACTGGAGAGACCCAGTACTTC
-	TRBV15	-	12	TRBJ1-4	CATSSGYEKLFF	TGTGCCACCAGCAGCGGGTATGAAAAACTGTTTTTT
-	TRBV5-1	TRBD2	14	TRBJ2-1	CASGTGGPFNEQFF	TGCGCCAGCGGGACGGGGGGGCCCTTCAATGAGCAGTTCTTC
-	TRBV6-1	-	13	TRBJ2-7	CASSEGDRIEQYF	TGTGCCAGCAGTGAAGGCGACAGGATCGAGCAGTACTTC
-	TRBV27	TRBD1	14	TRBJ1-4	CASSLRTGIGKLFF	TGTGCCAGCAGTTTACGGACAGGGATCGGAAAACTGTTTTTT
-	TRBV11-2	-	17	TRBJ2-2	CASSPRPGSRGTGELFF	TGTGCCAGCAGCCCCAGACCCGGGTCACGCGGCACCGGGGAGCTGTTTTTT
-	TRBV6-1	-	15	TRBJ1-5	CASSETGSNNQPQHF	TGTGCCAGCAGTGAAACGGGTAGTAACAATCAGCCCCAGCATTTT
-	TRBV21-1	-	18	TRBJ1-3	CASSEKRGGQGRRNTIYF	TGTGCCAGCAGCGAGAAGAGGGGGGGGCAGGGCCGTAGAAACACCATATATTTT
-	TRBV7-2	-	15	TRBJ2-1	CASSLLGRASNEQFF	TGTGCCAGCAGCTTATTAGGGCGGGCTAGCAATGAGCAGTTCTTC
-	TRBV5-4	-	13	TRBJ2-3	CASRGGSTDTQYF	TGTGCCAGCAGGGGAGGTAGTACAGATACGCAGTATTTT
few	TRBV19	TRBD1	14	TRBJ1-2	CASSSGQGSGGYTF	TGTGCCAGTAGTTCGGGACAGGGGTCCGGTGGCTACACCTTC
-	TRBV7-2	-	14	TRBJ1-2	CASSLGGGPYGYTF	TGTGCCAGCAGCTTAGGGGGAGGACCTTATGGCTACACCTTC
-	TRBV21-1	-	15	TRBJ2-3	CAAVGRGGSTDTQYF	TGTGCCGCAGTTGGACGGGGGGGTAGCACAGATACGCAGTATTTT
-	TRBV6-5	-	16	TRBJ1-6	CASSYSKGSYNSPLHF	TGTGCCAGCAGTTATTCCAAGGGGTCCTATAATTCACCCCTCCACTTT
few	TRBV6-2/TRBV6-3	-	12	TRBJ1-1	CASSSVNTEAFF	TGTGCCAGCAGTTCCGTGAACACTGAAGCTTTCTTT
-	TRBV11-2	-	14	TRBJ1-5	CASSLNRENQPQHF	TGTGCCAGCAGCCTAAACAGGGAGAATCAGCCCCAGCATTTT
-	TRBV2	TRBD1	13	TRBJ2-3	CASLDRGQDTQYF	TGTGCCAGTTTGGACAGGGGACAAGATACGCAGTATTTT
-	TRBV6-5	TRBD1	15	TRBJ2-7	CASSLTGTGAYEQYF	TGTGCCAGCAGTTTAACCGGGACAGGGGCCTACGAGCAGTACTTC
few	TRBV15	-	16	TRBJ1-1	CATSRGPAEGYTEAFF	TGTGCCACCAGCAGAGGGCCGGCTGAGGGCTACACTGAAGCTTTCTTT
-	TRBV5-6	-	15	TRBJ1-6	CASSLRGAYNSPLHF	TGTGCCAGCAGCTTAAGGGGCGCCTATAATTCACCCCTCCACTTT
once	TRBV7-9	-	14	TRBJ2-1	CATRAATRDNEQFF	TGTGCCACCAGGGCGGCTACTAGAGACAATGAGCAGTTCTTC
-	TRBV5-1	-	16	TRBJ2-1	CASSLSQGPSDNEQFF	TGCGCCAGCAGCTTGTCCCAGGGGCCCTCCGACAATGAGCAGTTCTTC
-	TRBV9	-	13	TRBJ1-5	CASSVGVTQPQHF	TGTGCCAGCAGCGTAGGGGTGACACAGCCCCAGCATTTT
-	TRBV7-9	-	14	TRBJ1-1	CASSLQGGGTEAFF	TGTGCCAGCAGCTTACAGGGCGGGGGCACTGAAGCTTTCTTT
-	TRBV5-4	TRBD2	17	TRBJ2-1	CASSLGSGTSGYNEQFF	TGTGCCAGCAGCTTGGGTTCCGGGACTAGCGGCTACAATGAGCAGTTCTTC
-	TRBV5-4	TRBD2	16	TRBJ2-3	CASSLELAGGTDTQYF	TGTGCCAGCAGCTTGGAGCTAGCGGGGGGAACAGATACGCAGTATTTT
-	TRBV29-1	TRBD1	15	TRBJ2-2	CSVHQGQGATGELFF	TGCAGCGTCCACCAGGGACAGGGGGCCACCGGGGAGCTGTTTTTT
-	TRBV5-1	-	14	TRBJ2-5	CASSLAGVGETQYF	TGCGCCAGCAGCTTAGCAGGGGTCGGGGAGACCCAGTACTTC
-	TRBV5-1	TRBD2	14	TRBJ2-3	CASSVLATTDTQYF	TGCGCCAGCAGCGTACTAGCGACCACAGATACGCAGTATTTT
-	TRBV7-9	TRBD2	17	TRBJ2-1	CASSPHSTSGFYNEQFF	TGTGCCAGCAGCCCCCATTCTACTAGCGGTTTCTACAATGAGCAGTTCTTC
-	TRBV4-2	-	16	TRBJ2-2	CASSQEYHRDTGELFF	TGTGCCAGCAGCCAAGAGTACCACAGGGACACCGGGGAGCTGTTTTTT